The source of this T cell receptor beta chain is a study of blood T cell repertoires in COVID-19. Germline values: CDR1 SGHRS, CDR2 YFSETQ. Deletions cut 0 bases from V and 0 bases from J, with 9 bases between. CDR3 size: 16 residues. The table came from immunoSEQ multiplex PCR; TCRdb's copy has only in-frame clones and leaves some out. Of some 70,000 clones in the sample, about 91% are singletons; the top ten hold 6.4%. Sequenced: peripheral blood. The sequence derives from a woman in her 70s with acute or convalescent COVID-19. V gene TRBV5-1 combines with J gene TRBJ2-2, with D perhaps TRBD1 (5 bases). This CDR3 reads CASSLGQLTNTGELFF. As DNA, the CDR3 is TGCGCCAGCAGCTTGGGACAGCTAACGAACACCGGGGAGCTGTTTTTT.